The next 7 T cell receptor beta chains were all read from a single sample in a study of shared clonotypes between healthy human individuals. Sequencing used immunoSEQ multiplex PCR; TCRdb keeps in-frame clones, though not all of them. This sample carries more than 2,000,000 clones, roughly nine tenths of them seen once, and the ten largest clones take 0.13% to 0.15%. Sequencing used naive CD4+ T cells sorted from blood. Stated subset: CD45RA+ positively selected. These receptors were obtained from a man between 18 and 35 years old in good health.

This clone was observed a single time. V is TRBV20-1 and J is TRBJ1-4; the D is unclear. The germline V gene encodes CDR1 DFQATT and CDR2 SNEGSKA (reference sequence). With 6 bases removed from V and 8 bases from J, the gap between germline ends came to 7 bases. This CDR3 spans 10 amino acids. This CDR3 is CSALSEKLFF. The CDR3 DNA sequence: TGCAGTGCCCTCTCAGAAAAACTGTTTTTT.

The chain is built from TRBV5-4 and TRBJ2-1; 8 nucleotides match TRBD2. The CDR3 is made up of 15 amino acids. Germline V CDR1 and CDR2: SGHNT, YYREEE (reference sequence). V trimming: 5 bases; J trimming: 9 bases; junction bases outside the gene matches: 13. The CDR3 nucleotides are TGTGCCAGCAGTTTAGCGGGATTCGGGAGTGGTGAGCAGTTCTTC. Translation gives CASSLAGFGSGEQFF.

The V call is TRBV7-9, the J call TRBJ2-4; D unresolved. Germline CDR1 SEHNR, CDR2 FQNEAQ (reference sequence). The CDR3 contains 17 residues. The V gene lost 5 bases and the J gene lost 1 base, with 18 bases spanning the gap. The CDR3 nucleotides read TGTGCCAGCAGCGGGTTCAACCGGGCGTCGGCCAAAAACATTCAGTACTTC. It yields the protein CASSGFNRASAKNIQYF.

The rearrangement links TRBV7-2 to TRBJ2-5; D could derive from TRBD1 or TRBD2 (6 bases each). This CDR3 is 15 amino acids long. Trimming cost V 2 bases and J 2 bases, with 12 bases left between them. Germline-derived CDR1 and CDR2 are SGHTA and FQGNSA. CDR3 sequence reads: CASSLRGTPQETQYF. In nucleotides, the CDR3 is TGTGCCAGCAGCTTAAGGGGGACTCCGCAAGAGACCCAGTACTTC.

About this clone: The sample contains more than one DNA sequence encoding this CDR3. The chain couples TRBV27 to TRBJ1-5, with D perhaps matching TRBD1 (5 bases). This CDR3 region has 13 residues. Per the germline V gene, CDR1 is MNHEY and CDR2 is SMNVEV (reference sequence). With 2 bases removed from V and 7 bases from J, the gap between germline ends came to 9 bases. The CDR3 sequence: CASSLGGDQPQHF. As DNA, the CDR3 is TGTGCCAGCAGTTTAGGAGGGGACCAGCCCCAGCATTTT.

The CDR3 DNA reads TGTGCCAGCAGTAAACAGGACGGAAACACCGGGGAGCTGTTTTTT. Protein sequence: CASSKQDGNTGELFF. The rearrangement links TRBV6-6 to TRBJ2-2; maybe TRBD1 (5 bases). V lost 5 bases and J 2 bases, leaving 12 bases between the germline ends. Germline assignment: CDR1 MNHNY and CDR2 SVGAGI (reference sequence). The CDR3 is 15 residues long.

The CDR3 coding sequence is TGTGCCAGCACCATATCCCGGGACCGAGCCTGGGAGCTGTTTTTT. Translation gives CASTISRDRAWELFF. The V call is TRBV6-1, the J call TRBJ2-2; D is perhaps TRBD1 or TRBD2 (5 bases each). Trimming removed 7 bases at V and 9 bases at J, with 21 bases between. Germline CDR1 MNHNS, CDR2 SASEGT. The CDR3 runs to 15 residues.